This paragraph reports one T cell receptor beta chain. This specimen belongs to a study of cytomegalovirus exposure and HLA in healthy donors. The CDR3 spans 12 residues. Germline V gene data show CDR1 as LNHDA and CDR2 as SQIVND (reference sequence). The V gene lost 5 bases and the J gene lost 5 bases, with 9 bases spanning the gap. PCR employed 60 Vbeta and 13 Jbeta primers. Assay used: immunoSEQ multiplex PCR; TCRdb lists only in-frame clones, some missing. The sample shows about 200,000 clones, approximately 78% of them seen only once. The chain has TRBV19 and TRBJ1-1, with D possibly TRBD1 on 5 matching bases. This TCR came from a woman in her 40s in good health and CMV-seronegative. Material for sequencing was PBMCs. The chain's CDR3 is CASSWTRTEAFF. As DNA, the CDR3 is TGTGCCAGTAGTTGGACACGAACTGAAGCTTTCTTT.